The next 20 T cell receptor beta chains were all read from a single sample in a study of CD8 T cells in Susac syndrome. Random-hexamer reverse transcription was applied to roughly 0.5 to 1 ug RNA. A single record per CDR3 protein comes from TCRdb applying MiXCR to the immunoSEQ multiplex PCR reads. This sample has about 210,000 distinct CDR3 sequences, with around 96% found just once. Sequencing input: CD4+ T cells from PBMCs. All receptors come from a human donor with multiple sclerosis.

CDR3 sequence reads: CSVELLGLAEETQYF. In nucleotides, the CDR3 is TGCAGCGTTGAGCTCTTGGGACTAGCGGAAGAGACCCAGTACTTC. V and J are TRBV29-1 and TRBJ2-5; the match to TRBD2 covers 11 bases. The length of the CDR3 is 15 residues. V dropped 3 bases and J dropped 3; count of bases not matched to a gene: 6. Germline values: CDR1 SQVTM, CDR2 ANQGSEA.

This clonotype has more than one count but fewer than ten. CDR3 bases: TGTGCCAGCAGCACAGGGGAGACCCAGTACTTC. Translation: CASSTGETQYF. V and J are TRBV12-3 or TRBV12-4 and TRBJ2-5; D might be TRBD1 (6 bases). V lost 6 bases, J lost 5 bases, and 7 bases lay in between. The length of the CDR3 is 11 residues.

The J gene is TRBJ1-1, the V gene TRBV12-3 or TRBV12-4, with D perhaps TRBD1 (5 bases). Trimming took off 8 bases at V and 0 bases at J, with 13 bases between the two ends. The CDR3 loop spans 14 amino acids. The CDR3 reads CASREGHLNTEAFF. In nucleotides, the CDR3 is TGTGCCAGCCGTGAAGGACACTTGAACACTGAAGCTTTCTTT.

This chain joins TRBV7-9 and TRBJ2-3; tentatively, D is TRBD1 (5 bases). Trimming removed 2 bases at V and 2 bases at J, with 8 bases between. This CDR3 has 14 amino acids. Germline-derived CDR1 and CDR2 are SEHNR and FQNEAQ (reference sequence). DNA of the CDR3: TGTGCCAGCAGCTTAAGGGGTCACACAGATACGCAGTATTTT. It specifies CASSLRGHTDTQYF.

The CDR3 reads CASSRQNYEQYF. CDR3 coding DNA: TGTGCCAGCAGCCGACAAAACTACGAGCAGTACTTC. This rearrangement joins TRBV7-9 to TRBJ2-7; no definite D call. The CDR3 extends over 12 amino acids. Trimming left V 5 bases short and J 3 bases short, with 8 bases between. Looked up from germline, CDR1 is SEHNR and CDR2 is FQNEAQ (reference sequence).

This CDR3 reads CAWTLYVGLAEAFF. Here the CDR3 DNA reads TGTGCCTGGACCCTGTACGTGGGTCTCGCTGAAGCTTTCTTT. V gene TRBV30 combines with J gene TRBJ1-1; D is uncertain. Per germline, CDR1 GTSNPN and CDR2 SVGIG (reference sequence). This CDR3 contains 14 residues. V dropped 4 bases and J dropped 6 bases, with 18 bases sitting between them.

This chain links TRBV30 with TRBJ2-1; unclear D gene. The CDR3 covers 16 residues. Germline assignment: CDR1 GTSNPN and CDR2 SVGIG (reference sequence). Trimming stripped 3 bases from V and 8 bases from J, with 23 bases between. This chain's CDR3 is CAWSAVETRINDEQFF. CDR3 DNA sequence: TGTGCCTGGAGCGCCGTGGAGACTCGGATAAACGATGAGCAGTTCTTC.

The V gene is TRBV25-1, the J gene TRBJ2-7; D gene unclear. V gave up 8 bases and J gave up 3 bases, with 8 bases separating them. There are 11 residues in the CDR3. Germline loops: CDR1 MGHDK, CDR2 SYGVNS. This CDR3 reads CASSDYYEQYF. The CDR3 nucleotides read TGTGCCAGCTCCGATTACTACGAGCAGTACTTC.

This clonotype is a singleton in its sample. The V call is TRBV11-3, the J call TRBJ2-1; 12 bases fit TRBD2. The J segment lost 5 bases and the V segment lost 1 base, leaving 3 bases of the junction unmatched. Germline V lookup: CDR1 SGHNT, CDR2 YENEEA. The CDR3 extends over 16 amino acids. The CDR3: CASSLAASGGDNEQFF. The CDR3 DNA follows: TGTGCCAGCAGCTTAGCCGCTAGCGGGGGGGACAATGAGCAGTTCTTC.

This CDR3 is CASSQGDFRSPLHF. The CDR3 DNA sequence: TGTGCCAGCAGCCAAGGGGACTTTAGGTCACCCCTCCACTTT. The chain is built from TRBV7-3 and TRBJ1-6; a weak D match, TRBD1 (5 bases). The germline V and J ends were trimmed by 5 bases and 10 bases, with 15 bases remaining between them. The CDR3 sequence is 14 residues long. Germline loops: CDR1 SGHTA, CDR2 FQGTGA. The full variable domain, in which reference TRBV7-3 and TRBJ1-6 provide the parts outside the CDR3, is GAGVSQTPSNKVTEKGKYVELRCDPISGHTALYWYRQSLGQGPEFLIYFQGTGAADDSGLPNDRFFAVRPEGSVSTLKIQRTERGDSAVYLCASSQGDFRSPLHFGNGTRLTVT.

The V gene is TRBV12-3 or TRBV12-4, the J gene TRBJ1-2; D gene unclear. This CDR3 comprises 13 residues. V was trimmed by 3 bases and J by 4 bases, leaving 9 bases between them. The CDR3 DNA reads as TGTGCCAGCAGTTTCTCGGGAACCTATGGCTACACCTTC. It is translated as CASSFSGTYGYTF.

The rearrangement joins TRBV20-1 to TRBJ2-3, with 7 bases fitting TRBD2. CDR3 length: 15 residues. Germline lookup yields CDR1 DFQATT and CDR2 SNEGSKA (reference sequence). Unmatched junction bases numbered 8, after V lost 4 bases and J lost 1 base. The CDR3, as DNA: TGCAGTGCTACAAGAAGACTAGCTGGCACAGATACGCAGTATTTT. It specifies CSATRRLAGTDTQYF.

V and J are TRBV19 and TRBJ2-1; 9 nucleotides agree with TRBD2. Per germline, CDR1 LNHDA and CDR2 SQIVND (reference sequence). The CDR3 loop spans 17 amino acids. The trim removed 2 bases at V and 7 bases at J, leaving 12 bases unmatched. The CDR3 spells CASSIFLGSGRFNEQFF. The CDR3 region has the DNA TGTGCCAGTAGTATATTCCTGGGAAGCGGGAGGTTTAATGAGCAGTTCTTC.

The V call is TRBV6-5, the J call TRBJ1-1, with no clear D. Between the trimmed V and J ends, which lost 3 bases and 4 bases, there was a span of 15 bases. The CDR3 has 15 residues. Germline values: CDR1 MNHEY, CDR2 SVGAGI. DNA of the CDR3: TGTGCCAGCAGTTATTTTGGCTTGCCGGGCACTGAAGCTTTCTTT. The encoded protein is CASSYFGLPGTEAFF.

This chain joins TRBV28 and TRBJ2-4; D call uncertain. The CDR3 length is 15 residues. CDR1 MDHEN and CDR2 SYDVKM come from the germline V gene. The V gene lost 7 bases and the J gene lost 3 bases, with 16 bases spanning the gap. CDR3 sequence: CASTQLSSDKNIQYF. CDR3 DNA sequence: TGTGCCAGCACCCAACTTTCCTCGGACAAAAACATTCAGTACTTC.

This chain joins TRBV19 and TRBJ2-1; D uncertain. V lost 0 bases and J 10 bases, leaving 10 bases between the germline ends. Germline assignment: CDR1 LNHDA and CDR2 SQIVND (reference sequence). CDR3 length: 13 residues. The CDR3 sequence is CASSIDSFREQFF. The DNA for the CDR3 is TGTGCCAGTAGTATAGATAGTTTCCGCGAGCAGTTCTTC.

The CDR3 bases are TGTGCCAGCAGAAGGACAGGGGGCGGAGAGACCCAGTACTTC. This gives the protein CASRRTGGGETQYF. V gene TRBV27 combines with J gene TRBJ2-5, with TRBD1 matching 11 bases. With 6 bases clipped from V and 4 bases from J, the junction kept 4 bases outside the gene matches. CDR1 is MNHEY, CDR2 SMNVEV, per germline (reference sequence). The CDR3 spans 14 residues.

This chain joins TRBV30 and TRBJ2-5; no clear D gene. Trimming shortened V by 2 bases and J by 5 bases, and 6 bases separated the two germline ends. CDR1 is GTSNPN, CDR2 SVGIG, per germline (reference sequence). The CDR3 contains 11 residues. Written as DNA, the CDR3 is TGTGCCTGGAGTATCGGGGAGACCCAGTACTTC. Translating it yields CAWSIGETQYF. Using reference TRBV30 and TRBJ2-5 for the parts outside the CDR3, the full variable domain is SQTIHQWPATLVQPVGSPLSLECTVEGTSNPNLYWYRQAAGRGLQLLFYSVGIGQISSEVPQNLSASRPQDRQFILSSKKLLLSDSGFYLCAWSIGETQYFGPGTRLLVL.

J is TRBJ2-7 and V is TRBV20-1, with D perhaps TRBD1 (5 bases). Deletions cut 1 base from V and 2 bases from J, with 12 bases between. This CDR3 is 14 amino acids long. Germline-derived CDR1 and CDR2 are DFQATT and SNEGSKA (reference sequence). CDR3 coding DNA: TGCAGTGCTAGAGCGGAGACAGCAACCTACGAGCAGTACTTC. It is translated as CSARAETATYEQYF.

For the CDR3, the DNA is TGTGCCAGCAGCGTAGCTAGCGGCCCCACGGGGGAGCAGTACTTC. Its translation: CASSVASGPTGEQYF. The rearrangement joins TRBV9 to TRBJ2-7; 7 positions agree with TRBD2. Germline values: CDR1 SGDLS, CDR2 YYNGEE. This CDR3 comprises 15 residues. Germline trimming cut 0 bases from V and 7 bases from J; bases unmatched to any gene: 10. Supplemented by reference TRBV9 and TRBJ2-7, the full variable domain reads DSGVTQTPKHLITATGQRVTLRCSPRSGDLSVYWYQQSLDQGLQFLIQYYNGEERAKGNILERFSAQQFPDLHSELNLSSLELGDSALYFCASSVASGPTGEQYFGPGTRLTVT.